This T cell receptor (beta chain) appears in the sequencing data of a study of T cells in narcolepsy. Study-level background: Enrolled donors included narcolepsy type 1 or type 2 patients and healthy controls.

The CDR3 extends over 13 amino acids. CDR1 and CDR2 from the germline V gene are SGHTA and FQGNSA. V was pared by 5 bases and J by 5 bases, with 6 bases of the junction left unmatched. Findings and limits, study-wide: Some memory CD4+ repertoires had no autoreactive clone sequences. Healthy controls reportedly lacked the autoreactive clonotypes serially found in patients' blood. Same-patient CSF and blood CD4+ T cell clonotypes included HCRT-specific and TRIB2-specific autoreactive ones.

The table lists this clone with a few counts. Its antigen is as yet unknown. Clones were sequenced by immunoSEQ multiplex PCR, and TCRdb holds only the in-frame ones, with some missing. In the table there are over 25,000 clones, 70% to 80% of which are singletons. Input material: memory (CD45RA-) CD4+ T cells from blood. The chain recombines TRBV7-2 with TRBJ2-7; TRBD2 matches at 7 bases. This clonotype was obtained from a human donor in good health. CDR3 nucleotides: TGTGCCAGCAGCGCTGGGACTAACGACGAGCAGTACTTC. This sequence encodes CASSAGTNDEQYF.